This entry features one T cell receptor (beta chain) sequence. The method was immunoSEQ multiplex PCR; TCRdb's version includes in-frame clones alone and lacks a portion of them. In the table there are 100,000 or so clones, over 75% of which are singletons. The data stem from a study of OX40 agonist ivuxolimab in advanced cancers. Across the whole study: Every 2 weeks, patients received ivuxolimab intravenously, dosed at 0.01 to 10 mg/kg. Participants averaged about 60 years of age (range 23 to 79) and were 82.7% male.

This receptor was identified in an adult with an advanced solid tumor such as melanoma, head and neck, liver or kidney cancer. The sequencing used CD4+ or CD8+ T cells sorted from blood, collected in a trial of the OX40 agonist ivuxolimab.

The CDR3 sequence is CASSILDRAGTEAFF. In DNA form, the CDR3 reads TGTGCCAGTAGTATATTGGACAGGGCAGGAACTGAAGCTTTCTTT. This chain connects TRBV19 to TRBJ1-1; TRBD1 matches at 8 bases. The germline V gene encodes CDR1 LNHDA and CDR2 SQIVND (reference sequence). The CDR3 has 15 amino acids. J gave up 5 bases and V 2 bases, and 7 bases lay outside the gene matches.